This T cell receptor beta chain originates from a study of blood T cell repertoires in COVID-19 (dated by TCRdb to about 2020). At the level of the whole study: The collaborator samples originated in the United States, Italy and Spain and spanned the acute and convalescent phases of COVID-19. The samples were drawn from the first 160 participants of the ongoing ImmuneRACE study and from 1,254 subjects provided by 6 global collaborators. The repertoires were released in a freely available public database meant as a resource for research on the immune response to SARS-CoV-2. Where HLA class I and class II types were available, the types were taken from metadata supplied by the sample provider, not from assay-based typing. The prospective study material was composed of cDNA or gDNA derived from T cells, B-cell-depleted T cells, or PBMCs. Deeply sampled blood TCRbeta repertoires from subjects exposed to, actively infected with, or recovered from COVID-19 were included in the dataset. The sample metadata nearly always contained a de-identified subject ID, COVID-19 status, age in years and sex. The paper's findings and limits, for the study overall: The quantity of clinical and demographic metadata differed by source and by participant and was supplied without curation.

TCRbeta CDR3 regions were amplified from genomic DNA by means of the immunoSEQ Assay, a bias-controlled multiplex PCR. In the original analysis: The number of nucleated cells in each sample was estimated by amplification of reference gene primers within the assay. To quantify the absolute abundance of each unique TCRbeta CDR3 rearrangement, sequence reads were collapsed and filtered. For each sample, productive Simpson clonality was calculated as the square root of Simpson's diversity index over productive rearrangements. The table comes from immuneACCESS by way of TCRdb, which keeps in-frame sequences with V and J called. Part of the clones is missing from these tables; in studies checked, under half for an unresolved V gene and the rest for unknown reasons. V, J and clone size are taken as reported in that table, and D and trimming were inferred from the DNA itself. Across this sample there are 260,000 or so clones, with over 75% seen only once. Around 7.8% of the sample rests with the top ten.

Regarding this clone: Its antigen is not yet known. Per-nucleotide qualities are absent, and no much larger clonotype sits a single base away.

From V the trimming removes 5 bases and from J it removes 5 bases, while the gene matches leave 17 bases of the junction unaccounted for. The CDR3 spans 17 residues, from the cysteine through the phenylalanine. Only CDR3 DNA is held: 51 bases, read in frame from base 1. CDR1 and CDR2 are drawn from the germline V gene (reference sequence): MNHNY, SVGAGI. Collaborating institutions collected whole blood in K2EDTA tubes following their own protocols. For TCRbeta analysis, collaborators shipped samples in one of three forms: frozen whole blood, isolated PBMCs, or DNA extracted from either of those sample types.

This sequence uses TRBV6-6 and TRBJ2-5, and 7 junctional nucleotides match TRBD1. This TCR derives from a human donor in a cohort sampled during active COVID-19. What was sequenced was peripheral blood. The DNA sequence is TGTGCCAGCAGTCCCCCGACAGGGATCCCTTCCTCGGAGACCCAGTACTTC. Its amino acids are CASSPPTGIPSSETQYF.